These 27 T cell receptor beta chains originate from one sample sequenced in a study of chemoradiotherapy in HPV16-positive cancers. TCRdb keeps only in-frame clones here, not all; method: immunoSEQ multiplex PCR. This sample carries about 970 clones, 65% to 85% of them seen once, and the ten largest clones take roughly 6.1%. Sequenced here: tumor tissue, sampled from a patient who underwent chemoradiotherapy. Source of these receptors: a human donor with HPV-associated anogenital cancer.

This chain joins TRBV10-3 and TRBJ2-1; TRBD1 agrees at 8 bases. The CDR3 covers 14 residues. Germline-derived CDR1 and CDR2 are ENHRY and SYGVKD. The ends lost 10 bases at V and 4 bases at J; junction bases unmatched: 9. The CDR3 sequence is CATTGQGGYNEQFF. The DNA for the CDR3 is TGTGCCACCACAGGACAGGGAGGATACAATGAGCAGTTCTTC.

The chain uses TRBV6-1 and TRBJ1-1, with D possibly TRBD1 on 6 matching bases. From germline, CDR1 is MNHNS and CDR2 SASEGT. This CDR3 comprises 16 residues. Trimming took off 6 bases at V and 0 bases at J, with 17 bases between the two ends. CDR3 sequence (DNA): TGTGCCAGCAGCGAACAACAGGGTTCCATGAACACTGAAGCTTTCTTT. It specifies CASSEQQGSMNTEAFF.

This chain joins TRBV6-1 and TRBJ1-6; 8 positions match TRBD1. CDR1 MNHNS and CDR2 SASEGT come from the germline V gene. The junction had 14 bases not matched to a gene; V was cut back by 4 bases and J by 9 bases. This CDR3 contains 17 residues. CDR3 amino acids: CASSADRTGNLGSPLHF. CDR3 DNA: TGTGCCAGCAGTGCCGATAGGACAGGGAATTTGGGTTCACCCCTCCACTTT.

The gene calls are TRBV7-2 and TRBJ2-2, with no clear D. The germline V gene has CDR1 SGHTA and CDR2 FQGNSA. The length of the CDR3 is 12 residues. V was pared by 5 bases and J by 2 bases, with 3 bases between. CDR3 sequence reads: CASSRNTGELFF. CDR3 sequence (DNA): TGTGCCAGCAGCCGAAACACCGGGGAGCTGTTTTTT. Complete variable domain (other parts from reference TRBV7-2 and TRBJ2-2): GAGVSQSPSNKVTEKGKDVELRCDPISGHTALYWYRQSLGQGLEFLIYFQGNSAPDKSGLPSDRFSAERTGGSVSTLTIQRTQQEDSAVYLCASSRNTGELFFGEGSRLTVL.

This rearrangement joins TRBV9 to TRBJ2-3, with a weak D call TRBD1 (6 bases). The CDR3 is made up of 14 amino acids. V was trimmed by 2 bases and J by 4 bases, leaving 11 bases between them. In germline, CDR1 is SGDLS, CDR2 YYNGEE. The CDR3 DNA is TGTGCCAGCAGCGTTGCCAGACAGGCAGATACGCAGTATTTT. This gives the protein CASSVARQADTQYF.

V and J are TRBV5-1 and TRBJ2-3, with TRBD2 matching over 9 bases. Per the germline V gene, CDR1 is SGHRS and CDR2 is YFSETQ. With 3 bases clipped from V and 6 bases from J, the junction kept 5 bases outside the gene matches. The CDR3 has 14 residues. The CDR3 DNA reads TGCGCCAGCAGCTCACCTAGCGGGGCGGATACGCAGTATTTT. Its translation is CASSSPSGADTQYF.

The chain joins TRBV6-6 to TRBJ2-3; D is possibly TRBD2 (5 bases). The CDR3 runs 14 residues. From germline, CDR1 is MNHNY and CDR2 SVGAGI (reference sequence). Trimming pared 3 bases from V and 6 bases from J, leaving 13 bases between. The CDR3 protein is CASSYGPPGDTQYF. In nucleotides, the CDR3 is TGTGCCAGCAGTTATGGGCCTCCGGGGGATACGCAGTATTTT.

The chain uses TRBV14 and TRBJ2-6; D is unresolved. V dropped 1 base and J dropped 1 base, with 8 bases sitting between them. The CDR3 length is 16 residues. Germline values: CDR1 SGHDN, CDR2 FVKESK. Here the CDR3 DNA reads TGTGCCAGCAGCCAAGGGACCTCTTCTGGGGCCAACGTCCTGACTTTC. This gives the protein CASSQGTSSGANVLTF.

The rearrangement uses TRBV7-9 and TRBJ2-2; the D gene is possibly TRBD1 (6 bases). Germline CDR1 and CDR2: SEHNR and FQNEAQ (reference sequence). CDR3 size: 14 residues. Trimming took 5 bases from V and 5 from J, leaving 12 bases between them. The CDR3 reads CASSHLTGTGELFF. The CDR3 DNA follows: TGTGCCAGCAGCCACCTGACAGGAACCGGGGAGCTGTTTTTT.

The chain has TRBV2 and TRBJ1-6; D might be TRBD1 (6 bases). CDR3 length equals 15 residues. V dropped 6 bases and J dropped 10 bases, with 19 bases sitting between them. Germline CDR1 is SNHLY and CDR2 is FYNNEI. The CDR3 region is CASREQGTRWSPLHF. The CDR3 DNA sequence: TGTGCCAGCAGGGAACAGGGAACTCGATGGTCACCCCTCCACTTT.

The chain employs TRBV5-1 and TRBJ1-6, with TRBD1 matching 9 bases. This CDR3 has 16 amino acids. The ends lost 0 bases at V and 8 bases at J; junction bases unmatched: 6. Germline CDR1 reads SGHRS; CDR2 reads YFSETQ. The CDR3 region has the DNA TGCGCCAGCAGCTTGGCCACAGGGGGCGCGTATTCACCCCTCCACTTT. It is translated as CASSLATGGAYSPLHF.

This sequence joins TRBV25-1 and TRBJ1-5; TRBD1 agrees at 8 bases. The CDR3 runs 16 residues. Trimming at V came to 6 bases and at J to 5 bases, leaving 12 bases not matched to a gene. Germline values: CDR1 MGHDK, CDR2 SYGVNS. The CDR3 is CASRHRTGRTDQPQHF. CDR3 bases: TGTGCCAGCAGACATAGGACAGGGAGAACGGATCAGCCCCAGCATTTT. Combining the CDR3 with reference TRBV25-1 and TRBJ1-5 gives the whole variable domain EADIYQTPRYLVIGTGKKITLECSQTMGHDKMYWYQQDPGMELHLIHYSYGVNSTEKGDLSSESTVSRIRTEHFPLTLESARPSHTSQYLCASRHRTGRTDQPQHFGDGTRLSIL.

J is TRBJ2-2 and V is TRBV29-1; a possible D gene is TRBD2 (5 bases). Deletions cut 4 bases from V and 0 bases from J, with 9 bases between. From germline, CDR1 is SQVTM and CDR2 ANQGSEA. CDR3 length: 14 amino acids. The CDR3 DNA reads TGCAGCGTTGGGAGCGGAGCGAACACCGGGGAGCTGTTTTTT. The encoded protein is CSVGSGANTGELFF.

The V gene is TRBV30, the J gene TRBJ2-2, with D possibly TRBD2 on 7 matching bases. V was shortened by 2 bases and J by 0 bases, with 10 bases between the two germline ends. This CDR3 is 15 amino acids long. In germline, CDR1 is GTSNPN, CDR2 SVGIG (reference sequence). The CDR3, as DNA: TGTGCCTGGAGTACAGGGACTACGAACACCGGGGAGCTGTTTTTT. Encoded protein: CAWSTGTTNTGELFF.

The chain links TRBV21-1 to TRBJ1-2; the D call of TRBD1 is as the table states it, not checked on the DNA. TRBV21-1 is labeled a pseudogene. This CDR3 region has 13 residues. CDR3 region: CATTGQGARGYTF. CDR3 DNA: TGTGCCACTACGGGACAGGGGGCGCGGGGCTACACCTTC.

This clone was seen just once. This chain joins TRBV9 and TRBJ2-2; D is possibly TRBD1 (6 bases). This CDR3 is built from 12 residues. Germline CDR1 is SGDLS and CDR2 is YYNGEE. CDR3 sequence (DNA): TGTGGGGCAGGGGCGAACACCGGGGAGCTGTTTTTT. This sequence encodes CGAGANTGELFF.

V is TRBV5-6 and J is TRBJ1-6; TRBD1 matches 8 bases. This CDR3 is built from 15 residues. Trimming removed 0 bases from V and 10 bases from J; junction bases left unmatched: 6. Looked up from germline, CDR1 is SGHDT and CDR2 is YYEEEE. CDR3 loop: CASSLGQGTGSPLHF. The CDR3 DNA reads as TGTGCCAGCAGCTTGGGACAGGGGACGGGATCACCCCTCCACTTT.

V is TRBV29-1 and J is TRBJ1-2, with TRBD1 identical over 8 bases. The CDR3 extends over 13 amino acids. CDR1 and CDR2 (germline): SQVTM, ANQGSEA. V gave up 4 bases and J gave up 4 bases; unmatched junction bases: 5. Here the CDR3 reads CSVGRQGRYGYTF. CDR3 bases: TGCAGCGTTGGTAGACAGGGGCGCTATGGCTACACCTTC.

The J gene is TRBJ2-3, the V gene TRBV6-1; a weak D match, TRBD2 (6 bases). CDR3 length equals 13 residues. The germline V gene encodes CDR1 MNHNS and CDR2 SASEGT. The germline V and J ends were trimmed by 10 bases and 1 base, with 12 bases remaining between them. The CDR3 DNA sequence: TGTGCCACCGGGACTGGGGGCACAGATACGCAGTATTTT. Its protein product is CATGTGGTDTQYF.

The chain recombines TRBV5-6 with TRBJ2-2; perhaps TRBD1 as D (6 bases). V was clipped by 4 bases and J by 5 bases, with 15 bases between them. Germline V CDR1 and CDR2: SGHDT, YYEEEE. This CDR3 is 15 amino acids long. Here the CDR3 reads CASSDTGIRTGELFF. CDR3 sequence (DNA): TGTGCCAGCAGCGACACAGGGATTCGGACCGGGGAGCTGTTTTTT.

This chain uses TRBV7-9 with TRBJ1-2, with a possible D match to TRBD1 (6 bases). This CDR3 contains 14 residues. Between the trimmed V and J ends, which lost 2 bases and 4 bases, there was a span of 11 bases. Germline V gene lookup returns CDR1 SEHNR and CDR2 FQNEAQ (reference sequence). CDR3 coding DNA: TGTGCCAGCAGCTTAACGACAGGAGTCTATGGCTACACCTTC. Translation: CASSLTTGVYGYTF.

Only one count was recorded for this clone. V is TRBV5-1 and J is TRBJ1-2; possible D gene TRBD1, 5 bases. V was pared by 0 bases and J by 1 base, with 10 bases between. The CDR3 is made up of 15 amino acids. From germline, CDR1 is SGHRS and CDR2 YFSETQ. CDR3 sequence (DNA): TGCGCCAGCAGCTTGGGCGGGACCTTTAACTATGGCTACACCTTC. Translating it yields CASSLGGTFNYGYTF.

The rearrangement uses TRBV25-1 and TRBJ2-2; D is uncertain. Germline CDR1 and CDR2: MGHDK and SYGVNS. The V end lost 5 bases, the J end lost 4 bases, and 2 bases lay between the germline ends. The CDR3 covers 11 residues. The CDR3 is CASSRTGELFF. The CDR3 region has the DNA TGTGCCAGCAGTCGCACCGGGGAGCTGTTTTTT.

This chain uses TRBV30 with TRBJ2-7, with 9 nucleotides matching TRBD1. The V segment lost 2 bases and the J segment 4 bases; nucleotides outside the gene matches: 12. CDR1 and CDR2 from the germline V gene are GTSNPN and SVGIG (reference sequence). The length of the CDR3 is 16 residues. The CDR3 here is CAWSRAGTGIGYEQYF. The CDR3 DNA follows: TGTGCCTGGAGTAGGGCCGGGACAGGGATCGGGTACGAGCAGTACTTC.

The rearrangement uses TRBV2 and TRBJ2-5, with TRBD1 matching over 10 bases. The CDR3 extends over 15 amino acids. Germline V gene lookup returns CDR1 SNHLY and CDR2 FYNNEI. The trim removed 5 bases at V and 5 bases at J, leaving 8 bases unmatched. In DNA, the CDR3 is TGTGCCAGCAGTATCCGGACAGGGGGTAGCGAGACCCAGTACTTC. Its translation: CASSIRTGGSETQYF.

The rearrangement links TRBV27 to TRBJ2-1; D not resolved. V lost 4 bases and J lost 0, with 22 bases in between. This CDR3 has 19 amino acids. The germline CDR1 and CDR2 sequences are MNHEY and SMNVEV (reference sequence). The CDR3 nucleotides are TGTGCCAGCAGTTCAGGTACTCTCCGGGCCTTGAGCTCCTACAATGAGCAGTTCTTC. Encoded protein: CASSSGTLRALSSYNEQFF.

The rearrangement joins TRBV27 to TRBJ1-4; D perhaps matches TRBD1 (5 bases). The CDR3 has 16 residues. Trimming pared 3 bases from V and 8 bases from J, leaving 19 bases between. CDR1 MNHEY and CDR2 SMNVEV come from the germline V gene (reference sequence). The CDR3 here is CASSFLAGLKGEKLFF. Here the CDR3 DNA reads TGTGCCAGCAGTTTCCTGGCCGGACTCAAGGGGGAAAAACTGTTTTTT.